This T cell receptor (beta chain) was identified during a study of cytomegalovirus exposure and HLA in healthy donors. Overall study findings and caveats: There were around 160 TCR beta chains listed as cytomegalovirus-associated. Data from an earlier analysis indicated that most TCR beta V segments were productive either about 87% or about 30% of the time.

A remark on this clone: The antigen remains undetermined.

The primer mix had 60 Vbeta and 13 Jbeta primers. Libraries were prepared by immunoSEQ multiplex PCR; TCRdb keeps only in-frame clonotypes and omits some of them. Here the sample spans approximately 100,000 clones, 75% to 85% being singletons. This CDR3 has 14 residues. The V and J ends lost 0 bases and 0 bases respectively, with 4 bases between them. The germline CDR1 and CDR2 sequences are SGHNT and YYREEE (reference sequence). Healthy bone marrow donors formed the donor group. Nominal health characterized the donors when sampled, though unrecorded immune exposures were likely. Sequencing input: PBMCs. J is TRBJ2-1 and V is TRBV5-4, with D uncertain. The receptor was isolated from a female donor in good health and CMV-seropositive. The CDR3 bases are TGTGCCAGCAGCTTGGTTCACTCCTACAATGAGCAGTTCTTC. Amino acids: CASSLVHSYNEQFF.